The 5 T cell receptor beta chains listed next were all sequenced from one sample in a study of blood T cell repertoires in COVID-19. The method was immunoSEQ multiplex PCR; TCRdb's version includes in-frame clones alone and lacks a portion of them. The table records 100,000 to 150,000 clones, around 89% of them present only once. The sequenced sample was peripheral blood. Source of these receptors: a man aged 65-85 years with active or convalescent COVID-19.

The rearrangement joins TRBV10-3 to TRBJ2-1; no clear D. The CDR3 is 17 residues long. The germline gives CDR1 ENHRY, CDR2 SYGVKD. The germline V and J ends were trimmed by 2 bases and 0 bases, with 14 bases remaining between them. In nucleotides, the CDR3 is TGTGCCATCAGTGAGCAACAGTCTACCTTCTCCTACAATGAGCAGTTCTTC. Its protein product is CAISEQQSTFSYNEQFF.

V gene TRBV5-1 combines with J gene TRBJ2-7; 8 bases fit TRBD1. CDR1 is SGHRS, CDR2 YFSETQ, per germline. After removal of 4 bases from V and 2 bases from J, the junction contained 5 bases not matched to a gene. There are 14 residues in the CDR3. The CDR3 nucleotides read TGCGCCAGCAGCCCAACGACAGGGGCCTACGAGCAGTACTTC. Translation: CASSPTTGAYEQYF.

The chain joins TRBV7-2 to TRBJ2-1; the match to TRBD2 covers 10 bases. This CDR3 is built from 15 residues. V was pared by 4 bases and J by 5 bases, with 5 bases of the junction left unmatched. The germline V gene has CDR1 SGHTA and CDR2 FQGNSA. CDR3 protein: CASSSRAGGDNEQFF. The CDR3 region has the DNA TGTGCCAGCAGCTCAAGAGCGGGAGGGGACAATGAGCAGTTCTTC.

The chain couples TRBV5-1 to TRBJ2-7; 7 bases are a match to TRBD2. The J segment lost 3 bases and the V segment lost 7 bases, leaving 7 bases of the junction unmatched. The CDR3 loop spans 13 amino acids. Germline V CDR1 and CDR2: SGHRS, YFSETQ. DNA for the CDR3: TGCGCCAGCTCAAATGGGGGGGGCTACGAGCAGTACTTC. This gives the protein CASSNGGGYEQYF.

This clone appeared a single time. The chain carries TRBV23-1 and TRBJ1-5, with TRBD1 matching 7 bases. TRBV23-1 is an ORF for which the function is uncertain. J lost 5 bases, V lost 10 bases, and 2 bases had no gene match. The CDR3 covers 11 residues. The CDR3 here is CAIDRDQPQHF. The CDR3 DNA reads TGCGCCATCGACAGGGATCAGCCCCAGCATTTT.